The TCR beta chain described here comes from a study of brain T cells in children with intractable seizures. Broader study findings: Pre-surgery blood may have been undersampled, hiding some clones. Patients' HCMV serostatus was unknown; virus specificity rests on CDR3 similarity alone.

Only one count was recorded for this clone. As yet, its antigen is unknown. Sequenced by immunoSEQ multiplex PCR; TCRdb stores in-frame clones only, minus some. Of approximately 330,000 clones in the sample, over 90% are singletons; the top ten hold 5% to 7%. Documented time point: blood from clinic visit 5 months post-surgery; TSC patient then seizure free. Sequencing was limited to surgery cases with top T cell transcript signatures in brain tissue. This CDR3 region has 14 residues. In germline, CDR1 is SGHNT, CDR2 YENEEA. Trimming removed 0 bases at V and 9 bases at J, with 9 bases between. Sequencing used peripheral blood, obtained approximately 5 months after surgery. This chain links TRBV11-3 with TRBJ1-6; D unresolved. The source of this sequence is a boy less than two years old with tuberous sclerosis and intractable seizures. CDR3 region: CASSLEVRRSPLHF. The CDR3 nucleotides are TGTGCCAGCAGCTTAGAGGTTCGGCGTTCACCCCTCCACTTT.